What follows describes a single T cell receptor (beta chain). Its antigen is unknown. Base quality data are lacking; no much larger clone is found one base away. This entry is derived from a study of blood T cell repertoires in COVID-19 (dated by TCRdb to about 2020). About the full investigation: Samples from collaborators originated in the United States, Italy and Spain and spanned both the acute and convalescent phases of COVID-19. The prospective study material was composed of cDNA or gDNA derived from T cells, B-cell-depleted T cells, or PBMCs. Deeply sampled blood TCRbeta repertoires from subjects exposed to, actively infected with, or recovered from COVID-19 were included in the dataset. The repertoires were made available in a free public database intended to serve as a resource for research on the immune response to SARS-CoV-2. The samples were drawn from the first 160 participants of the ongoing ImmuneRACE study and from under 1,500 subjects provided by 6 global collaborators. Nearly every sample came with metadata listing a de-identified subject ID, COVID-19 status, age in years and sex. Where HLA class I and class II types were available, the types were taken from metadata supplied by the sample provider, not from assay-based typing. General conclusions and limits of the study: The amount of clinical and demographic metadata varied by source and participant and was provided uncurated.

From the germline V gene, CDR1 is SGHTA and CDR2 is FQGNSA. There are 16 amino acids in the CDR3, from cysteine to phenylalanine inclusive. Of the read, only the CDR3 DNA is kept; its 48 bases are in frame from base 1. Germline trimming amounts to 4 bases on V and 8 bases on J, with 12 as the count of junction bases outside the gene matches. TCRbeta CDR3 regions were amplified from genomic DNA using the immunoSEQ Assay, a bias-controlled multiplex PCR. The authors processed their data as follows. The number of nucleated cells in each sample was estimated from the amplification of reference gene primers within the assay. To quantify the absolute abundance of each unique TCRbeta CDR3 rearrangement, sequence reads were collapsed and filtered. For each sample, productive Simpson clonality was calculated as the square root of Simpson's diversity index over productive rearrangements. TCRdb took over this immuneACCESS table, retaining in-frame rearrangements with V and J assigned. Such tables are incomplete; in checked studies, under half of the missing clones stem from an unresolved V gene, and the remainder is unexplained. That table gives V, J and clone size, and the DNA gave D and trimming. This sample lists about 140,000 clones; about 79% were detected once. The ten most abundant clones make up approximately 4.5% of the sample.

Whole blood was collected in K2EDTA tubes by collaborating institutions according to the institutions' own protocols. For TCRbeta analysis, collaborators shipped samples as frozen whole blood, isolated PBMCs, or DNA extracted from either of those sample types. The TCR comes from a woman older than 75 with active or convalescent COVID-19. This chain is built from TRBV7-2 and TRBJ1-4; TRBD1 aligns with 8 central bases. Material for sequencing was peripheral blood. The DNA sequence is as follows: TGTGCCAGCAGCTCCACCCCAGGACAGGGCGGGGAAAAACTGTTTTTT. Its protein reads: CASSSTPGQGGEKLFF.